This T cell receptor beta chain was observed in a study of neurological immune-mediated disorders (dated by TCRdb to between 2017 and 2020). As for the study more broadly: Peripheral blood TCR-beta repertoires from patients with HTLV-I-associated myelopathy (HAM/TSP), patients with multiple sclerosis, and healthy controls were compared in the study using UMI-based sequencing. The cohort comprised about 71 subjects: roughly 14 HAM/TSP patients, 34 multiple sclerosis patients and about 20 healthy controls. Longitudinal samples, technical triplicates and paired sorted CD4+ and CD8+ T-cell subsets, alongside PBMC samples, were included among the approximately 110 TCR-beta libraries.

General study outcomes and caveats: Expanded clones from different subjects shared no identical CDR3 amino acid sequences, which suggests that TCR-beta repertoires were private in all groups. TCR clonal expansion was highest in HAM/TSP patients and lowest in MS patients, with MS patients falling below even healthy controls.

V is cut back by 0 bases and J by 4 bases, with 4 bases in the junction unmatched. CDR1 and CDR2, looked up from the germline V gene, are SGDLS and YYNGEE. From its cysteine to its phenylalanine, the CDR3 spans 15 amino acids. Only the CDR3 region is kept as DNA, spanning 45 bases read in frame from base 1. Blood bank volunteers in Maryland, USA served as the healthy controls. Libraries from unsorted PBMCs were made from 2 million PBMCs kept in RNAlater at -80 degrees C until RNA extraction. Peripheral blood was subjected to Ficoll-Hypaque density gradient centrifugation to isolate PBMCs, which were then cryopreserved in liquid nitrogen. cDNA was synthesized by template-switch 5'RACE using a primer with a 10-nucleotide random unique molecular identifier that tagged each TCR transcript. Each sequencing run produced over 180 million TCR-beta sequences covering 15-18 subjects. The RNeasy kit was used for extraction of total RNA. The KAPA Real-time Library Amplification kit was used to amplify TCR-beta VDJ regions with primers targeting the TCR constant region and the 5'RACE anchor. A first PCR added sample indexes and Illumina adaptors, after which a second PCR increased the library yield. After purification with Ampure beads, the TCR product of roughly 650 bp was size-selected on a 2% E-gel SizeSelection system. Before pooling, library quality was assessed on a Bioanalyzer, concentration was determined with Qubit, and library quantification was performed with the Kapa Library Quantification kit. Libraries were sequenced paired-end 2 x 150 bp on an Illumina HiSeq 2500. To increase sequence diversity, about 24-32% phiX was spiked into each library pool. The study's processing was this. The UMI-based MiGEC pipeline processed quality-filtered reads and removed over 75% of raw TCR sequences during error correction. VDJ genes were aligned to IMGT germline references, and each clonotype was defined by a unique CDR3 amino acid sequence together with V-J genes. Clonal expansion, Shannon diversity, and CDR3 relatedness (CalcPairwiseDistances, ClusterSamples) were evaluated with VDJtools, and phylogenetic trees were built with CLCbio workbench. A clone was classed as expanded if it had 8 or more unique UMIs, a cutoff based on coefficient-of-variation modelling across technical triplicates. The public reads were reprocessed in TCRdb via fastp at Q25 and MiXCR, keeping in-frame beta chains. Under each unique CDR3 protein, matching rows form one entry showing the most common genes and DNA. TCRdb's processing, not the authors', yielded these V and J calls. This sample has about 79,000 distinct CDR3 sequences in its table, and less than 15% of those were observed once. Of the sample, roughly 7.3% is held by the ten largest clones.

The sample holds many counts of this clonotype. The antigen this receptor binds is unknown. Base qualities are not recorded, but no much larger clone differs from it by a single base. The sequencing sample was made of PBMCs. The source of this sequence is a woman aged 45-65 years in good health. The rearranged chain carries TRBV9 and TRBJ2-1; TRBD2 fits 7 bases in the junction. The DNA is TGTGCCAGCAGCGTAGGGCTAGCGGCATACAATGAGCAGTTCTTC. Its amino acids are CASSVGLAAYNEQFF.